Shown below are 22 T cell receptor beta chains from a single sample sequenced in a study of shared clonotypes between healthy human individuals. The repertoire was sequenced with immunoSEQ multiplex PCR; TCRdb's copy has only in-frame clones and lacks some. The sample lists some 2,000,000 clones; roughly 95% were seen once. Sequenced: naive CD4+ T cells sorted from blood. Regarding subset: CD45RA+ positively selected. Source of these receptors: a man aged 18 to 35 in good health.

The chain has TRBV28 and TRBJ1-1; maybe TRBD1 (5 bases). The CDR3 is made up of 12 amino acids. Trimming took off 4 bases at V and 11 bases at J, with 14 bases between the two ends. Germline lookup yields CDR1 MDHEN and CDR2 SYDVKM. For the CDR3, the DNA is TGTGCCAGCAGTTCCGGGGCCCAGTTGGCTTTCTTT. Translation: CASSSGAQLAFF. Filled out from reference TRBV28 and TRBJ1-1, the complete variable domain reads DVKVTQSSRYLVKRTGEKVFLECVQDMDHENMFWYRQDPGLGLRLIYFSYDVKMKEKGDIPEGYSVSREKKERFSLILESASTNQTSMYLCASSSGAQLAFFGQGTRLTVV.

The CDR3 DNA reads as TGTGCCAGCAGCTCAGAGCCGGGACAGGGGAGAGCTTTCTTT. Its translation is CASSSEPGQGRAFF. This sequence joins TRBV7-3 and TRBJ1-1, with TRBD1 matching 10 bases. The CDR3 has 14 residues. The ends lost 4 bases at V and 10 bases at J; junction bases unmatched: 9. The germline gives CDR1 SGHTA, CDR2 FQGTGA.

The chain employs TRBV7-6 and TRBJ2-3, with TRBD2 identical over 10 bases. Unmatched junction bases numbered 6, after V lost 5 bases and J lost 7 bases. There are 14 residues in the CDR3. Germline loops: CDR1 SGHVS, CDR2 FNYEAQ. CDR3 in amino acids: CASSQAGGPNTQYF. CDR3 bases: TGTGCCAGCAGCCAAGCGGGGGGGCCTAATACGCAGTATTTT.

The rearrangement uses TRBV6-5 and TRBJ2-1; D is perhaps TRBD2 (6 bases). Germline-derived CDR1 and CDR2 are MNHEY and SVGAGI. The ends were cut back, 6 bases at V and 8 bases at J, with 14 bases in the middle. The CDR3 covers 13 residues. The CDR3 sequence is CASSHSWGDEQFF. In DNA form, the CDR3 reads TGTGCCAGCAGCCACAGTTGGGGGGATGAGCAGTTCTTC.

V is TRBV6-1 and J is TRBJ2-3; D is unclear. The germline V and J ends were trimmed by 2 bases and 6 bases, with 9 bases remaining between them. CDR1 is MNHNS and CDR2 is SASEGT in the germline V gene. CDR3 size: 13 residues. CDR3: CASSEWFGDTQYF. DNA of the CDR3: TGTGCCAGCAGTGAATGGTTTGGGGATACGCAGTATTTT.

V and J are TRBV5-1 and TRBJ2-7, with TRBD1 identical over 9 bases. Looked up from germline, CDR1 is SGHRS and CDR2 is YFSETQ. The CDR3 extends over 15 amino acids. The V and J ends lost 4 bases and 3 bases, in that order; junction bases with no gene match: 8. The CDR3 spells CASSELGQGIYEQYF. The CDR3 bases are TGCGCCAGCAGCGAACTGGGACAGGGTATCTACGAGCAGTACTTC. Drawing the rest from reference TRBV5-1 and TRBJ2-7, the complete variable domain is KAGVTQTPRYLIKTRGQQVTLSCSPISGHRSVSWYQQTPGQGLQFLFEYFSETQRNKGNFPGRFSGRQFSNSRSEMNVSTLELGDSALYLCASSELGQGIYEQYFGPGTRLTVT.

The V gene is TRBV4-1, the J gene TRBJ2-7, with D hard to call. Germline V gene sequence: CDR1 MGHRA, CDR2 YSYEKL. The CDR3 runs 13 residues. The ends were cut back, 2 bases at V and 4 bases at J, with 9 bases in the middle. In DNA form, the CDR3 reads TGCGCCAGCAGCCAATCCCTAAGTTACGAGCAGTACTTC. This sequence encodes CASSQSLSYEQYF.

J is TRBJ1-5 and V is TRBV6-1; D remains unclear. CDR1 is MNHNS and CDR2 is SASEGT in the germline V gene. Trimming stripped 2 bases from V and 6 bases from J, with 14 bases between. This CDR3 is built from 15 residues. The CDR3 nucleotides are TGTGCCAGCAGTGAAAATTCCCTGTTGGGTCAGCCCCAGCATTTT. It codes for CASSENSLLGQPQHF.

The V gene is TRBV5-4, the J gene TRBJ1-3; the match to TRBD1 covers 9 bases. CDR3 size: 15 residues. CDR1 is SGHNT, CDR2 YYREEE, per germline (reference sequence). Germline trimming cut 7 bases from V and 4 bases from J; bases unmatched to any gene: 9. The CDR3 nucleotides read TGTGCCAGCCAGCTAACAGGGGGCGCCGGAAACACCATATATTTT. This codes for CASQLTGGAGNTIYF.

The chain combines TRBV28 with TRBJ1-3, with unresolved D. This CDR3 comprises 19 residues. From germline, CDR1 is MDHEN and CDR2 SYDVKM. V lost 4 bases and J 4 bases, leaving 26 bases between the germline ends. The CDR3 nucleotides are TGTGCCAGCAGTTCGAGTGGGCCCTTGACCTCCCAGCCCGGAAACACCATATATTTT. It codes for CASSSSGPLTSQPGNTIYF.

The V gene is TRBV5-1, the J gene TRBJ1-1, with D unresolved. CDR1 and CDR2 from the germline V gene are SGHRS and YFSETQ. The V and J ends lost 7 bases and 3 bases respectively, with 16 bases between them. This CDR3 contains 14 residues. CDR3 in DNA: TGCGCCAGCCTTTCTGGGATCCAGGACACTGAAGCTTTCTTT. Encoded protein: CASLSGIQDTEAFF.

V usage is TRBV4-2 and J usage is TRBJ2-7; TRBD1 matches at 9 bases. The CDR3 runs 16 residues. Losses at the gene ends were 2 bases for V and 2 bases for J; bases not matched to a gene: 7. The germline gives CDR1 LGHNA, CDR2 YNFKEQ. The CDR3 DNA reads TGTGCCAGCAGCCAAATGCCGGGACAGGGTACCTACGAGCAGTACTTC. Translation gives CASSQMPGQGTYEQYF.

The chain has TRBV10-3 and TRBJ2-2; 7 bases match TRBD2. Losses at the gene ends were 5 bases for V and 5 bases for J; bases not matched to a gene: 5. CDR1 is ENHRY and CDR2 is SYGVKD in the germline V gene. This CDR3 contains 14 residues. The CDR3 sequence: CAISLGGVTGELFF. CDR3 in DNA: TGTGCCATCAGTTTGGGAGGGGTAACCGGGGAGCTGTTTTTT.

The CDR3 DNA follows: TGTGCCAGCAGAGAGCCAAACCGGGACATGATCTACGAGCAGTACTTC. Its protein is CASREPNRDMIYEQYF. The V gene is TRBV2, the J gene TRBJ2-7, with D perhaps TRBD1 (6 bases). The CDR3 length is 16 residues. From germline, CDR1 is SNHLY and CDR2 FYNNEI. V lost 6 bases and J lost 3, with 21 bases in between.

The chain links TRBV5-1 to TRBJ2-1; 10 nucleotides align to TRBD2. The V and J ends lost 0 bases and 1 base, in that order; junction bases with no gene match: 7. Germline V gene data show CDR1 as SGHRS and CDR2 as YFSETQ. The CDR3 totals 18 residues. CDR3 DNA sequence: TGCGCCAGCAGCTTGGCCGCGTCTAGCGGGGGATCCTACAATGAGCAGTTCTTC. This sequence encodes CASSLAASSGGSYNEQFF. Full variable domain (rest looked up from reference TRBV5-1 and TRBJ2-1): KAGVTQTPRYLIKTRGQQVTLSCSPISGHRSVSWYQQTPGQGLQFLFEYFSETQRNKGNFPGRFSGRQFSNSRSEMNVSTLELGDSALYLCASSLAASSGGSYNEQFFGPGTRLTVL.

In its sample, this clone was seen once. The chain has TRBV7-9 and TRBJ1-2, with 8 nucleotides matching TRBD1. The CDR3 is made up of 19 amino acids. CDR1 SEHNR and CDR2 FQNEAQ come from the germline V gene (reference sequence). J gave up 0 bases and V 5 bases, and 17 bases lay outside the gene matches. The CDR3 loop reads CASSNSLSGTGAPNYGYTF. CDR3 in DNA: TGTGCCAGCAGCAACTCCCTCTCCGGGACAGGCGCCCCTAACTATGGCTACACCTTC.

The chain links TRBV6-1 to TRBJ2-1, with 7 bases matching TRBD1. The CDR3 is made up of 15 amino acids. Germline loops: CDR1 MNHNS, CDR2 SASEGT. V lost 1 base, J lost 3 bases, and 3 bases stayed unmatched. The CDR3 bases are TGTGCCAGCAGTGAAGAGGACAGGAACTACAATGAGCAGTTCTTC. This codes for CASSEEDRNYNEQFF.

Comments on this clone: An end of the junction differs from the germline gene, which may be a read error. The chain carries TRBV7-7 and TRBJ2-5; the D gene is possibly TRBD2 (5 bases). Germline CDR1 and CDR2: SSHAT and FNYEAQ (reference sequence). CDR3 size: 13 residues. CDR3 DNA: TGTGCTAGCAGCTTAGGACTTTCGGAGACCCAGTACTTC. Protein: CASSLGLSETQYF.

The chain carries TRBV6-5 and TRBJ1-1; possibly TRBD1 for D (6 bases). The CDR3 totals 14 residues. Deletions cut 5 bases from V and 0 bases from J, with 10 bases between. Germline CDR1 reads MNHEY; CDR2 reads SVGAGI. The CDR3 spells CASSPRGVNTEAFF. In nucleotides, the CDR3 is TGTGCCAGCAGTCCCAGGGGCGTGAACACTGAAGCTTTCTTT.

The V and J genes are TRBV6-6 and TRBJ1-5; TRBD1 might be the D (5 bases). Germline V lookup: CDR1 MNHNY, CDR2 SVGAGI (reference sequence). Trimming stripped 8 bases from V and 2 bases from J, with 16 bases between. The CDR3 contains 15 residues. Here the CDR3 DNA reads TGTGCCAGCTCCGAGGCAGGGATGGGCAATCAGCCCCAGCATTTT. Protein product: CASSEAGMGNQPQHF.

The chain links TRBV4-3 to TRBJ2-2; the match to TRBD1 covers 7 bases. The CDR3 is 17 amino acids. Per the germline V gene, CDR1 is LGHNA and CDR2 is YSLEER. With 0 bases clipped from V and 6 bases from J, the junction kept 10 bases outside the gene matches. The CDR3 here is CASSQDWQGVGAGELFF. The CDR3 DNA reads TGCGCCAGCAGCCAAGATTGGCAGGGGGTTGGGGCCGGGGAGCTGTTTTTT.

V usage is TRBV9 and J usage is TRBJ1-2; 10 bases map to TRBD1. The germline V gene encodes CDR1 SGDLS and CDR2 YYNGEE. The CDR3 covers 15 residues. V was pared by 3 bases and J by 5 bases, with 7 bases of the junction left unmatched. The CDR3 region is CASSEAGQGGYGYTF. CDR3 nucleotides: TGTGCCAGCAGCGAGGCCGGACAGGGGGGTTATGGCTACACCTTC.